The 15 T cell receptor beta chains in this list originate from one sample, sequenced in a study of T cell changes during pregnancy in multiple sclerosis. Assay used: immunoSEQ multiplex PCR; TCRdb lists only in-frame clones, some missing. The sample lists about 46,000 clones, under 95% occurring once. The sequenced sample was CD8+ T cells from peripheral blood mononuclear cells, obtained in the second trimester of pregnancy. Receptors were obtained from a female donor with multiple sclerosis, enrolled in a pregnancy study.

The CDR3 sequence is CASRGQGDNEQFF. The CDR3 DNA reads TGTGCCAGCAGGGGACAGGGAGACAATGAGCAGTTCTTC. This chain joins TRBV6-5 and TRBJ2-1, with TRBD1 matching 9 bases. After removal of 6 bases from V and 5 bases from J, the junction contained 2 bases not matched to a gene. Germline V gene data show CDR1 as MNHEY and CDR2 as SVGAGI. CDR3 length equals 13 residues.

The chain recombines TRBV5-1 with TRBJ1-5; D is unresolved. Germline-derived CDR1 and CDR2 are SGHRS and YFSETQ. V lost 1 base to trimming and J lost 5 bases, with 10 bases between them. The CDR3 runs to 14 residues. The CDR3 sequence is CASSLYSSDQPQHF. CDR3 bases: TGCGCCAGCAGCTTGTACTCGAGCGATCAGCCCCAGCATTTT.

The rearrangement joins TRBV6-5 to TRBJ2-7; D not resolved. The V gene's germline CDR1 is MNHEY and CDR2 SVGAGI. The CDR3 extends over 14 amino acids. V was pared by 0 bases and J by 4 bases, with 10 bases between. The CDR3 bases are TGTGCCAGCAGTTACTCTCCGACTCATTACGAGCAGTACTTC. Encoded protein: CASSYSPTHYEQYF.

The genes are TRBV9 and TRBJ1-3; 10 bases are a match to TRBD1. The CDR3 sequence is 15 residues long. Germline lookup yields CDR1 SGDLS and CDR2 YYNGEE. Trimming removed 5 bases from V and 2 bases from J; junction bases left unmatched: 4. This CDR3 is CASSETGGAGNTIYF. The CDR3 coding sequence is TGTGCCAGCAGTGAGACAGGGGGCGCTGGAAACACCATATATTTT.

The chain links TRBV6-5 to TRBJ1-2, with 7 positions matching TRBD1. V shed 7 bases and J 4 bases; nucleotides not matched to a gene: 12. Germline V gives CDR1 MNHEY, CDR2 SVGAGI. This CDR3 is built from 15 residues. The CDR3 spells CASTYLGGQTYGYTF. The CDR3 coding sequence is TGTGCCAGCACCTACCTTGGGGGACAGACCTATGGCTACACCTTC.

The V gene is TRBV28, the J gene TRBJ1-3, with D maybe TRBD1 (5 bases). The CDR3 spans 15 residues. V shed 7 bases and J shed 2 bases, with 15 bases lying between them. Germline assignment: CDR1 MDHEN and CDR2 SYDVKM. Here the CDR3 DNA reads TGTGCCAGCACCCTCGAAGGGGCTGCTGGAAACACCATATATTTT. Translated, it gives CASTLEGAAGNTIYF.

This clone was detected only once. The chain is built from TRBV18 and TRBJ1-5, with a weak D call TRBD1 (5 bases). The CDR3 sequence is 16 residues long. The ends were cut back, 3 bases at V and 0 bases at J, with 12 bases in the middle. The germline V gene has CDR1 KGHSH and CDR2 LQKENI. The CDR3 reads CASSPLREYSNQPQHF. CDR3 in DNA: TGTGCCAGCTCACCTCTCAGGGAATATAGCAATCAGCCCCAGCATTTT.

The chain links TRBV7-7 to TRBJ2-1, with 10 nucleotides matching TRBD2. Losses at the gene ends were 3 bases for V and 1 base for J; bases not matched to a gene: 6. Germline lookup yields CDR1 SSHAT and CDR2 FNYEAQ (reference sequence). The CDR3 covers 17 residues. This chain's CDR3 is CASSLASGGVSYNEQFF. CDR3 DNA: TGTGCCAGCAGCTTGGCTAGCGGGGGCGTATCCTACAATGAGCAGTTCTTC.

This clone was counted once. The chain is built from TRBV4-1 and TRBJ1-5; perhaps TRBD1 as D (5 bases). The CDR3 spans 14 residues. The germline V gene has CDR1 MGHRA and CDR2 YSYEKL. V was cut by 1 base and J by 6 bases, with 10 bases left in between. This chain's CDR3 is CASSQGGSSQPQHF. The CDR3 DNA sequence: TGCGCCAGCAGCCAAGGGGGCTCGAGTCAGCCCCAGCATTTT.

The rearrangement joins TRBV7-6 to TRBJ2-5; D gene uncertain. The V gene's germline CDR1 is SGHVS and CDR2 FNYEAQ. V was trimmed by 3 bases and J by 0 bases, leaving 5 bases between them. The CDR3 spans 13 residues. The CDR3 region has the DNA TGTGCCAGCAGCTTCCCGTACCAAGAGACCCAGTACTTC. It encodes CASSFPYQETQYF. The full variable domain, in which reference TRBV7-6 and TRBJ2-5 provide the parts outside the CDR3, is GAGVSQSPRYKVTKRGQDVALRCDPISGHVSLYWYRQALGQGPEFLTYFNYEAQQDKSGLPNDRFSAERPEGSISTLTIQRTEQRDSAMYRCASSFPYQETQYFGPGTRLLVL.

The rearrangement uses TRBV7-3 and TRBJ1-5, with 7 bases that match TRBD1. With 5 bases clipped from V and 4 bases from J, the junction kept 2 bases outside the gene matches. Germline CDR1 is SGHTA and CDR2 is FQGTGA. The CDR3 length is 13 residues. The CDR3 coding sequence is TGTGCCAGCAGCCCAGGGGGGAATCAGCCCCAGCATTTT. This codes for CASSPGGNQPQHF.

The chain combines TRBV4-1 with TRBJ1-2, with 7 bases aligning to TRBD1. The CDR3 is 17 amino acids. CDR1 and CDR2 (germline): MGHRA, YSYEKL. After removal of 4 bases from V and 4 bases from J, the junction contained 15 bases not matched to a gene. The CDR3 sequence is CASSRTLTGSISYGYTF. CDR3 in DNA: TGCGCCAGCAGCCGAACTTTGACAGGGTCCATCAGCTATGGCTACACCTTC.

The CDR3 nucleotides are TGTGCCAGCAGTTACTCACAGGGGGGCCAAGCTTTCTTT. Residues: CASSYSQGGQAFF. The genes are TRBV6-5 and TRBJ1-1; TRBD1 aligns across 8 bases. V lost 0 bases, J lost 9 bases, and 3 bases stayed unmatched. Germline V gives CDR1 MNHEY, CDR2 SVGAGI. This CDR3 region has 13 residues.

The rearrangement joins TRBV7-8 to TRBJ1-1; D is uncertain. Germline V gene data show CDR1 as SGHVS and CDR2 as FQNEAQ. V lost 7 bases, J lost 0 bases, and 9 bases lay in between. This CDR3 comprises 13 residues. The CDR3 nucleotides read TGTGCCAGCAACTACCCTCTGAACACTGAAGCTTTCTTT. Encoded protein: CASNYPLNTEAFF.

The chain joins TRBV19 to TRBJ2-3, with 10 bases aligning to TRBD2. The CDR3 length is 16 residues. In germline, CDR1 is LNHDA, CDR2 SQIVND (reference sequence). V shed 6 bases, J shed 5 bases, and the junction held 11 bases outside the gene matches. DNA for the CDR3: TGTGCCAGTAGCCCAGAGCTAGCGGGGGCCTTAGATACGCAGTATTTT. Translation: CASSPELAGALDTQYF.